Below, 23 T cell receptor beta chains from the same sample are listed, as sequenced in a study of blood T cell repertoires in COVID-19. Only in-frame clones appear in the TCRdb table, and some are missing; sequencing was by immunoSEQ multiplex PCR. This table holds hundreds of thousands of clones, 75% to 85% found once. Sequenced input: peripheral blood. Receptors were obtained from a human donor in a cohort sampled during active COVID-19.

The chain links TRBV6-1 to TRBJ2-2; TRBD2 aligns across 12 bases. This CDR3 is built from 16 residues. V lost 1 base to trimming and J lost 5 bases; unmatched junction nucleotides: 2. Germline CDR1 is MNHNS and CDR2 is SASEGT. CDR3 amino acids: CASSEGLAGETGELFF. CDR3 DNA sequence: TGTGCCAGCAGTGAAGGACTAGCGGGGGAAACCGGGGAGCTGTTTTTT.

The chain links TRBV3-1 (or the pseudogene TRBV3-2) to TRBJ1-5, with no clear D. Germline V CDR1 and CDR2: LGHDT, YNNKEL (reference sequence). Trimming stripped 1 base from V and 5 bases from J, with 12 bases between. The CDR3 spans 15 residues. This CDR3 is CASSQGWSSDQPQHF. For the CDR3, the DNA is TGTGCCAGCAGCCAAGGTTGGTCCAGCGATCAGCCCCAGCATTTT.

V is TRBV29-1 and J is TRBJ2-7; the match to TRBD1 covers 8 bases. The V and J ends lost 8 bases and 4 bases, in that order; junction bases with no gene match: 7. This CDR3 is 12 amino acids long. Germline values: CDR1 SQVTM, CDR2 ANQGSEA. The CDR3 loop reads CSILDRGYEQYF. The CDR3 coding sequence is TGCAGCATTTTAGACAGGGGATACGAGCAGTACTTC.

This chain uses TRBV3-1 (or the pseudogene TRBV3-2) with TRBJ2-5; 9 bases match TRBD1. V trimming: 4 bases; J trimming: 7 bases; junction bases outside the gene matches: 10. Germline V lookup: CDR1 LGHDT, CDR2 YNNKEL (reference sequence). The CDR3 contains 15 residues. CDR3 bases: TGTGCCAGCAGCCCCAGGGGACAGGGCATGGTGACCCAGTACTTC. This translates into CASSPRGQGMVTQYF.

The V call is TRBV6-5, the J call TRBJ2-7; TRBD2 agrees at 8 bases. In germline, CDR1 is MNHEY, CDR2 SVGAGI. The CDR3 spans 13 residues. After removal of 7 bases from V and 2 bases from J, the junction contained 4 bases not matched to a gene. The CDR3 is CASKSGGTYEQYF. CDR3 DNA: TGTGCCAGCAAGAGCGGGGGAACCTACGAGCAGTACTTC.

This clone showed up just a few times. The CDR3, as DNA: TGTGCCAGCACCGAGGGACATGCTACGGAGCAGTACTTC. Protein product: CASTEGHATEQYF. The chain joins TRBV6-5 to TRBJ2-7; D is possibly TRBD1 (6 bases). Germline CDR1 MNHEY, CDR2 SVGAGI. Deletions cut 7 bases from V and 7 bases from J, with 17 bases between. This CDR3 is built from 13 residues.

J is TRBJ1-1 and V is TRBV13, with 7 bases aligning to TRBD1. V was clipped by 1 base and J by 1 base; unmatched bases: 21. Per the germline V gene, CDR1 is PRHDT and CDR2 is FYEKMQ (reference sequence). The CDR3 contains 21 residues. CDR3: CASSLEPSTGWPNDGNTEAFF. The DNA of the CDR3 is TGTGCCAGCAGCTTAGAGCCCTCGACAGGGTGGCCCAACGACGGGAACACTGAAGCTTTCTTT.

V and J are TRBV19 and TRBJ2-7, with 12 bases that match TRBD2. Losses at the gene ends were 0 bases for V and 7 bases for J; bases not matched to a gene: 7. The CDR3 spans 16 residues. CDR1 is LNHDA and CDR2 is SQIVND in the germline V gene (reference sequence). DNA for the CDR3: TGTGCCAGTAGTATAGACCTACTAGCGGGGGGCGAAGAGCAGTACTTC. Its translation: CASSIDLLAGGEEQYF.

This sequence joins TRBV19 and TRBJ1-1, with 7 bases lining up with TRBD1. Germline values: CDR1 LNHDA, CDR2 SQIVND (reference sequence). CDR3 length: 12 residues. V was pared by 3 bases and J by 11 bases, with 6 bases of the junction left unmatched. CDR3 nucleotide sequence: TGTGCCAGTAGTATTGGGACAGCGAAGGCTTTCTTT. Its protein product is CASSIGTAKAFF.

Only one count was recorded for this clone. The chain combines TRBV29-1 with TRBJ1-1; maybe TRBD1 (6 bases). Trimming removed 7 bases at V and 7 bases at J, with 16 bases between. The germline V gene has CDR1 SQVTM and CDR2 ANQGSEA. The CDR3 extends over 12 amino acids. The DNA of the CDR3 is TGCAGCGCAAGCAGGGACACCCATGAAGCTTTCTTT. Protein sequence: CSASRDTHEAFF.

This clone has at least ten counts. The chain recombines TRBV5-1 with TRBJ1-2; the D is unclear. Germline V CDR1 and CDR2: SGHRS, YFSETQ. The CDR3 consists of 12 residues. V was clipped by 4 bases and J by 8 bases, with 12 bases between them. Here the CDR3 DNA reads TGCGCCAGCAGCGTGGACTTTGCAGGCTACACCTTC. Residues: CASSVDFAGYTF.

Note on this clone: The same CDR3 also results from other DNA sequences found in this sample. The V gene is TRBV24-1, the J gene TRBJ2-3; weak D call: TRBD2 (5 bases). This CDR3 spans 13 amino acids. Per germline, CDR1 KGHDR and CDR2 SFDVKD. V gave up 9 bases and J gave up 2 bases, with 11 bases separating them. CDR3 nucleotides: TGTGCCACCGCCGGAGGCTACACAGATACGCAGTATTTT. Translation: CATAGGYTDTQYF.

DNA for the CDR3: TGTGCCAGCAGACGGGACAGGGCTAATCAGCCCCAGCATTTT. As protein: CASRRDRANQPQHF. The chain employs TRBV27 and TRBJ1-5, with 9 positions matching TRBD1. V was pared by 6 bases and J by 4 bases, with 4 bases of the junction left unmatched. The CDR3 totals 14 residues. Germline V CDR1 and CDR2: MNHEY, SMNVEV (reference sequence).

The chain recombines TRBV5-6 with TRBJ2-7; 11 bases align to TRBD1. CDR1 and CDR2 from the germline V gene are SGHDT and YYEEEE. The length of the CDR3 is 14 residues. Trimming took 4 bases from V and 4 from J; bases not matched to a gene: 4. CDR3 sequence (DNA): TGTGCCAGCAGCGCGGGACAGGGGGTATACGAGCAGTACTTC. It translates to CASSAGQGVYEQYF. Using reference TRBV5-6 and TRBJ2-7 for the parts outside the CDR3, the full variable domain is DAGVTQSPTHLIKTRGQQVTLRCSPKSGHDTVSWYQQALGQGPQFIFQYYEEEERQRGNFPDRFSGHQFPNYSSELNVNALLLGDSALYLCASSAGQGVYEQYFGPGTRLTVT.

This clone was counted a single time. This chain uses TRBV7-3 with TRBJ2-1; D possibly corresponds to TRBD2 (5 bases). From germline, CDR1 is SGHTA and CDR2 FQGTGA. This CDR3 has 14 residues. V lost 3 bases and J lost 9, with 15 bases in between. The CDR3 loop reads CASSFTSDFSEQFF. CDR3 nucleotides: TGTGCCAGCAGCTTCACCTCGGACTTCAGTGAGCAGTTCTTC. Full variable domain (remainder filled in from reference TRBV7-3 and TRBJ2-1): GAGVSQTPSNKVTEKGKYVELRCDPISGHTALYWYRQSLGQGPEFLIYFQGTGAADDSGLPNDRFFAVRPEGSVSTLKIQRTERGDSAVYLCASSFTSDFSEQFFGPGTRLTVL.

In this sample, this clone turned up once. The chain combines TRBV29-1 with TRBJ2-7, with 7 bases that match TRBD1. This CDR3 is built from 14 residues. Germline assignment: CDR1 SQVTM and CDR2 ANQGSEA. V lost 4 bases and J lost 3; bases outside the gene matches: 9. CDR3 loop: CSVGVDRVNYEQYF. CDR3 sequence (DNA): TGCAGCGTTGGAGTAGACAGGGTTAACTACGAGCAGTACTTC.

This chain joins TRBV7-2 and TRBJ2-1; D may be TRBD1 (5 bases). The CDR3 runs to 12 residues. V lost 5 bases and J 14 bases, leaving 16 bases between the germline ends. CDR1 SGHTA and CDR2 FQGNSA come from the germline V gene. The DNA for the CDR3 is TGTGCCAGCAGCCCCAGGACATTTCGGGAGTTCTTC. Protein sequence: CASSPRTFREFF.

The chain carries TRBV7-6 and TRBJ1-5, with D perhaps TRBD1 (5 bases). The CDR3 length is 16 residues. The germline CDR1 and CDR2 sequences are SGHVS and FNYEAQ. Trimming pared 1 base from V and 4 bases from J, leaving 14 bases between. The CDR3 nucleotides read TGTGCCAGCAGCTTAGAAGCAAATGGGGGGAATCAGCCCCAGCATTTT. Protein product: CASSLEANGGNQPQHF.

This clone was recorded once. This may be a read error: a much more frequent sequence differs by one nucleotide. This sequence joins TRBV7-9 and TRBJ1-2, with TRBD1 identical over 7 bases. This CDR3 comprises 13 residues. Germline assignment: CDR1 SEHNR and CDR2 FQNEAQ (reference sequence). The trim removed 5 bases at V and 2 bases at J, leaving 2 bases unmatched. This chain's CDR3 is CASSGQENYGYTF. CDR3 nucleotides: TGTGCCAGCAGCGGACAGGAGAACTATGGCTACACCTTC. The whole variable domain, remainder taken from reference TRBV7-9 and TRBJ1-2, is DTGVSQNPRHKITKRGQNVTFRCDPISEHNRLYWYRQTLGQGPEFLTYFQNEAQLEKSRLLSDRFSAERPKGSFSTLEIQRTEQGDSAMYLCASSGQENYGYTFGSGTRLTVV.

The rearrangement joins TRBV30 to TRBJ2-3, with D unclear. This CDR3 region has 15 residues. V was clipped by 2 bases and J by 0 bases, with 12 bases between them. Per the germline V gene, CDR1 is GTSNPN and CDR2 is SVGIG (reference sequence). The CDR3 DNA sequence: TGTGCCTGGAGTAAGCCTAGACGTAGCACAGATACGCAGTATTTT. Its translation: CAWSKPRRSTDTQYF.

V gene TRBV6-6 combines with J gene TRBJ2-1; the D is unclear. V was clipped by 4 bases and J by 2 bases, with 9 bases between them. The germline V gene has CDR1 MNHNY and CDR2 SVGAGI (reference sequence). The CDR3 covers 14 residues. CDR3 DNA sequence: TGTGCCAGCAGTTCGACTGGAGCCTACAATGAGCAGTTCTTC. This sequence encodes CASSSTGAYNEQFF.

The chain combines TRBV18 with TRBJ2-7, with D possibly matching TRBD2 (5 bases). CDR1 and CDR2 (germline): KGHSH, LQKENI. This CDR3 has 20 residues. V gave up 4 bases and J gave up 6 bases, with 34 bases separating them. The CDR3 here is CASSLAPNLSRGVLFAEQYF. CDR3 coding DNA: TGTGCCAGCTCACTGGCCCCAAACCTATCCCGGGGAGTGCTGTTCGCCGAGCAGTACTTC.

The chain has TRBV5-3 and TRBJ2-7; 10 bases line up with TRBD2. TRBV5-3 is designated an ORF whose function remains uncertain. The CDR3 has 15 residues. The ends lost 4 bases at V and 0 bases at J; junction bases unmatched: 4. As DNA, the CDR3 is TGTGCCAGAAGCCAACTAGCGGGGAGCTCCTACGAGCAGTACTTC. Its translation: CARSQLAGSSYEQYF.